This T cell receptor (beta chain) came from a study of blood T cell repertoires in COVID-19. Study context: Sites across the United States, Italy and Spain contributed samples from acute and convalescent COVID-19. T cells, B-cell-depleted T cells, or PBMCs provided the cDNA or gDNA that served as material.

In the authors' methods: By means of reference gene primer amplification, nucleated cell counts were estimated. Assay used: immunoSEQ multiplex PCR; TCRdb lists only in-frame clones, some missing. V, J and clone size are those of that table, while D and trimming were read from the DNA. The sample consists of about 71,000 clones, around three quarters of them appearing once. In germline, CDR1 is SGHKS, CDR2 YYEKEE (reference sequence). Germline trimming cut 4 bases from V and 0 bases from J; bases unmatched to any gene: 8. This CDR3 has 16 amino acids. Sequencing was carried out using peripheral blood. The clonotype comes from a woman older than 75 with active or convalescent COVID-19. The genes are TRBV5-5 and TRBJ2-7; TRBD1 agrees at 9 bases. The DNA of the CDR3 is TGTGCCAGCAGCCCCAGCCCGGGACAGGGCTCCTACGAGCAGTACTTC. Protein sequence: CASSPSPGQGSYEQYF.